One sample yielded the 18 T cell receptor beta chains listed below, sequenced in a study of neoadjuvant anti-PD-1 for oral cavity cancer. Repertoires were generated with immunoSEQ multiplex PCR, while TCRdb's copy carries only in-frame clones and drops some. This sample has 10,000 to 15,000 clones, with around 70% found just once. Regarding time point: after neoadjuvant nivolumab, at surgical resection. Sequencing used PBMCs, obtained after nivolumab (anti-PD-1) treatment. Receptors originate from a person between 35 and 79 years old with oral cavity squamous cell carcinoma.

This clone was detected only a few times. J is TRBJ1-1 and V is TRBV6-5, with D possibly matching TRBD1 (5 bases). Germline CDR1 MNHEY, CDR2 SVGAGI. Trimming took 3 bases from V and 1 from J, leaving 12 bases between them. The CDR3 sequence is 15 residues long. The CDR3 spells CASSYWGTPNTEAFF. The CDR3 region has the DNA TGTGCCAGCAGTTATTGGGGCACCCCGAACACTGAAGCTTTCTTT.

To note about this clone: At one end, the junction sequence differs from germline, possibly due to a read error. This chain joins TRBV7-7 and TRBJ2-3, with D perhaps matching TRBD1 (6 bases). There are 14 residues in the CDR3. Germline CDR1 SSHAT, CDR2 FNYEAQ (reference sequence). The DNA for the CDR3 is TGTGCTAGCAGCTTGGCAGGGGTCGCAGATACGCAGTATTTT. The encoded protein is CASSLAGVADTQYF.

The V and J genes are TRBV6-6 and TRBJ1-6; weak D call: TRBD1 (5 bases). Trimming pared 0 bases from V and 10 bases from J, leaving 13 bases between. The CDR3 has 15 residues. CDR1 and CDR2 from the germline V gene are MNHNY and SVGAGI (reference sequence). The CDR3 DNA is TGTGCCAGCAGTTACTCCTCGGGGGAGACGTCACCCCTCCACTTT. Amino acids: CASSYSSGETSPLHF.

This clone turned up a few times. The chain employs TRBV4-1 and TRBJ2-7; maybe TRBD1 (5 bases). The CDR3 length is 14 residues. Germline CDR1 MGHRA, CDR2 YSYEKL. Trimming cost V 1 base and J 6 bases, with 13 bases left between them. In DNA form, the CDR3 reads TGCGCCAGCAGCCAAGGGTCCTGGGGCAGCGAGCAGTACTTC. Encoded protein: CASSQGSWGSEQYF.

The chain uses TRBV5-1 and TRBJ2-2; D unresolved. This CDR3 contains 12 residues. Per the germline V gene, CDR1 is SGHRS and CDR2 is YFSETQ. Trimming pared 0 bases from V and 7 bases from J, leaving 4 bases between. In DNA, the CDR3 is TGCGCCAGCAGCTTGGCCGTCGGGGAGCTGTTTTTT. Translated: CASSLAVGELFF.

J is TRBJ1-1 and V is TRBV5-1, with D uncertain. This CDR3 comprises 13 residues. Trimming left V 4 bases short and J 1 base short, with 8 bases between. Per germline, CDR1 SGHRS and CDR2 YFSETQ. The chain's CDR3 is CASSTRANTEAFF. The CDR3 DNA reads TGCGCCAGCAGCACCCGGGCGAACACTGAAGCTTTCTTT.

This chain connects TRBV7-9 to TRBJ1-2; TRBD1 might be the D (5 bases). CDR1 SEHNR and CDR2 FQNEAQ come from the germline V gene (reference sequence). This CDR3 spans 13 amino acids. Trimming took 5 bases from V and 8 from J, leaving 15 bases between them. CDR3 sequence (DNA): TGTGCCAGCAGCGTGACAGACCCCGAAGGCTACACCTTC. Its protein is CASSVTDPEGYTF.

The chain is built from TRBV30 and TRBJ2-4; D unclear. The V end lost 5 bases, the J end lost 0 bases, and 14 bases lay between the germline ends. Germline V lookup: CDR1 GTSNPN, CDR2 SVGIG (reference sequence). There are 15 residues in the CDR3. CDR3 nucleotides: TGTGCCTGGCAACCGTTGGACGTAGCCAAAAACATTCAGTACTTC. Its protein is CAWQPLDVAKNIQYF. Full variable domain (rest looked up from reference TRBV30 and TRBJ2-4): SQTIHQWPATLVQPVGSPLSLECTVEGTSNPNLYWYRQAAGRGLQLLFYSVGIGQISSEVPQNLSASRPQDRQFILSSKKLLLSDSGFYLCAWQPLDVAKNIQYFGAGTRLSVL.

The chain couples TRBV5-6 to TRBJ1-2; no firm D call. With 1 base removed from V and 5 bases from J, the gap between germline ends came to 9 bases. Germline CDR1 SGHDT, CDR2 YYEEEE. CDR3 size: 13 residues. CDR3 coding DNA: TGTGCCAGCAGCTTGCCCGCAACTTATGGCTACACCTTC. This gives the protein CASSLPATYGYTF.

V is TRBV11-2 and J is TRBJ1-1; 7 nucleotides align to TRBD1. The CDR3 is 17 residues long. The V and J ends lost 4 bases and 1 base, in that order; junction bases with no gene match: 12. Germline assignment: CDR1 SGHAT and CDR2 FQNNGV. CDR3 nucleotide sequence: TGTGCCAGCAGCTCCAGTTGGGGGGGACAGAAGAACACTGAAGCTTTCTTT. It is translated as CASSSSWGGQKNTEAFF.

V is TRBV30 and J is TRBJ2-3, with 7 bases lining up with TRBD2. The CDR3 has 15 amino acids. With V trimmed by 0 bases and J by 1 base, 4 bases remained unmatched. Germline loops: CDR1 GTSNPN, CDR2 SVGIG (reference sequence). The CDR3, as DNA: TGTGCCTGGAGTGTACCGGCGGGGGGCACAGATACGCAGTATTTT. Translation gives CAWSVPAGGTDTQYF.

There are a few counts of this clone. The CDR3: CASSGDRAYEQYF. DNA for the CDR3: TGTGCCAGCAGTGGGGACAGGGCCTACGAGCAGTACTTC. The J gene is TRBJ2-7, the V gene TRBV2; 9 positions agree with TRBD1. Per germline, CDR1 SNHLY and CDR2 FYNNEI. The CDR3 is 13 residues long. Trimming took 4 bases from V and 2 from J; bases not matched to a gene: 0.

The CDR3 is CASSPGTGSNYGYTF. The CDR3 nucleotides read TGTGCCAGCAGCCCTGGGACAGGGTCTAACTATGGCTACACCTTC. This rearrangement joins TRBV6-5 to TRBJ1-2; 9 bases are shared with TRBD1. J lost 0 bases, V lost 6 bases, and 5 bases had no gene match. Germline CDR1 MNHEY, CDR2 SVGAGI. CDR3 length equals 15 residues.

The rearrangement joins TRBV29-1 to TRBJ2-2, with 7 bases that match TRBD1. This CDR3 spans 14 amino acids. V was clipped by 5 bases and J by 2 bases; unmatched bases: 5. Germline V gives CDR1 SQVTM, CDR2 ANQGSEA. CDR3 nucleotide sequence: TGCAGCGTTTCCGACAGGGTTAACACCGGGGAGCTGTTTTTT. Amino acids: CSVSDRVNTGELFF.

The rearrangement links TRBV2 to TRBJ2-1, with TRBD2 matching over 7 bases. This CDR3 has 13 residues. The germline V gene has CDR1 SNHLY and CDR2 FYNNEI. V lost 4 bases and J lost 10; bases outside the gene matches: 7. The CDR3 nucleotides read TGTGCCAGCAGTGGAAGGCGGGAGCAGGAGCAGTTCTTC. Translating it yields CASSGRREQEQFF.

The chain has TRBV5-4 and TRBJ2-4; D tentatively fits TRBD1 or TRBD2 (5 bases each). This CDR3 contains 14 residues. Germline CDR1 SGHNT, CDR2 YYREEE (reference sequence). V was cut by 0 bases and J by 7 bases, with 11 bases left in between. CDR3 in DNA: TGTGCCAGCAGCTTGGCGGGACCCCGGAACATTCAGTACTTC. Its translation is CASSLAGPRNIQYF.

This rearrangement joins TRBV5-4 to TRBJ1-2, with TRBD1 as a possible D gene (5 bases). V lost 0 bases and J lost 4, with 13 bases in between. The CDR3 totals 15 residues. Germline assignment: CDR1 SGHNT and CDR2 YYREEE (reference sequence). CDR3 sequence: CASSLVGVGGYGYTF. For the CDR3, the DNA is TGTGCCAGCAGCTTGGTCGGGGTTGGGGGCTATGGCTACACCTTC.

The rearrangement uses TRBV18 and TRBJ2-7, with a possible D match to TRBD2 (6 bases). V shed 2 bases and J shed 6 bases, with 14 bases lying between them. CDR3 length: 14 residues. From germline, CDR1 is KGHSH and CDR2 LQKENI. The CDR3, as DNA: TGTGCCAGCTCACCAGGGGCAACTAGCCGCGAGCAGTACTTC. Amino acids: CASSPGATSREQYF.